The subject of this entry is one T cell receptor beta chain. This CDR3 has 16 residues. Germline CDR1 MDHEN, CDR2 SYDVKM. V shed 2 bases and J 8 bases; nucleotides not matched to a gene: 9. The data were obtained in a study of blood T cell repertoires in COVID-19. Study-level information: From the United States, Italy and Spain came samples of acute and convalescent COVID-19. The cDNA or gDNA used as material had been derived from T cells, B-cell-depleted T cells, or PBMCs.

In the original workflow: From reference gene primer amplification, estimates of nucleated cell counts were derived. Assay used: immunoSEQ multiplex PCR; TCRdb lists only in-frame clones, some missing. The V and J calls and clone size are taken from that table; D and trimming were inferred from the DNA. The repertoire holds fewer than 200,000 clones, with 80% to 90% as singletons. The sequenced sample consisted of peripheral blood. The chain links TRBV28 to TRBJ1-4, with TRBD1 matching over 9 bases. The TCR comes from a woman between 65 and 79 years old who had recovered from COVID-19. Here the CDR3 reads CASSLAGTGRKEKLFF. The CDR3 DNA is TGTGCCAGCAGTTTAGCGGGGACAGGGAGGAAAGAAAAACTGTTTTTT.